This T cell receptor beta chain appears in the sequencing data of a study of T cells expressing NK-cell markers. CDR1 is SNHLY, CDR2 FYNNEI, per germline. The CDR3 runs 11 residues. Study-wide points: The CD3+CD56-NKG2C+ fraction was also led by these clonotypes in several donors.

No DNA is given; TCRdb re-called the 5' RACE reads and lists each CDR3 protein once. In total, the table holds 150,000 or so distinct CDR3 sequences. Note on this clonotype: Its antigen remains unknown.

The chain couples TRBV2 to TRBJ1-2; TCRdb's D call, TRBD1, is unchecked because there is no DNA. Sample: blood T cells: a sorted CD56 or NKG2C T cell subset, CD4+ or CD8+ T cells, or bulk PBMC T cells (not recorded which). The source is a woman between 18 and 70 years old in good health. CDR3 sequence reads: CASGGAPGYTF.